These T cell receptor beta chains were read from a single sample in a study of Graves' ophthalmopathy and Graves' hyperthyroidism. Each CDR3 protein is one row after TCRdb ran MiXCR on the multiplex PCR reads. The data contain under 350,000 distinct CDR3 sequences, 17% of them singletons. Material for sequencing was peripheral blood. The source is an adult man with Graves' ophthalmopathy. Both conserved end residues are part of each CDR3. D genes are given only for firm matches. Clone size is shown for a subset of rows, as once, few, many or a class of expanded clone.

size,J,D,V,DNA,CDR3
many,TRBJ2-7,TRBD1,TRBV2,TGTGCCAGCACCCGACAGGGGGGGTCCGCCTACGAGCAGTACTTC,CASTRQGGSAYEQYF
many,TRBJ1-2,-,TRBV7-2,TGTGCCAGCAGCTTAGCTCTTCAGGGGAACTATGGCTACACCTTC,CASSLALQGNYGYTF
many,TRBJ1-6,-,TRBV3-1,TGTGCCAGCAGCCAAGATAACTATAATTCACCCCTCCACTTT,CASSQDNYNSPLHF
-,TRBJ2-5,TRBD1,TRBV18,TGTGCCAGCTCAACGGACAGGCGAAATCAAGAGACCCAGTACTTC,CASSTDRRNQETQYF
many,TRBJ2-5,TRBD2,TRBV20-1,TGCAGTGCCCCCGGGGGGGGGCGGGAGACCCAGTACTTC,CSAPGGGRETQYF
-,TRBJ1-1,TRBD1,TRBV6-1,TGTGCCAGCAGTCCCCGGGACAGGGGAGGCACTGAAGCTTTCTTT,CASSPRDRGGTEAFF
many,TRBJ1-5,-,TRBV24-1,TGTGCCACCAGTGGTCCTAACCAGCCCCAGCATTTT,CATSGPNQPQHF
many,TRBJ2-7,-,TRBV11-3,TGTGCCAGCAGCTTAGGCCCCGGGGTTCGCTCCTACGAGCAGTACTTC,CASSLGPGVRSYEQYF
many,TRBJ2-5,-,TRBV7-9,TGTGCCAGCAGCTCCTCCGAGGCAGGGACCCAAGAGACCCAGTACTTC,CASSSSEAGTQETQYF
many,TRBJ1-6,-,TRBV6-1,TGTGCCAGCAGTGAGGGGGCGACAAATTCACCCCTCCACTTT,CASSEGATNSPLHF
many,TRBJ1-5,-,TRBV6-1,TGTGCCAGCAGTGAGGTGGACAGCAATCAGCCCCAGCATTTT,CASSEVDSNQPQHF
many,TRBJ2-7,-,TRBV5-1,TGCGCCAGCAGCCCCTTACAGGGTTCCTACGAGCAGTACTTC,CASSPLQGSYEQYF
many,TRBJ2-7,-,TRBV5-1,TGCGCCAGCAGCTTGGTGGGGCAGGGAAGCTCCTACGAGCAGTACTTC,CASSLVGQGSSYEQYF
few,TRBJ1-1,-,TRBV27,TGTGCCAGCACCAGGGGCTTAACGGACACTGAAGCTTTCTTT,CASTRGLTDTEAFF
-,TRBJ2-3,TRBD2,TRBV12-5,TGTGCTAGTGGTTTGGGGTCTGGGGGGGGCACAGATACGCAGTATTTT,CASGLGSGGGTDTQYF
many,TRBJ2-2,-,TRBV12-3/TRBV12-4,TGTGCCAGCAGGCCTACAGTTAACACCGGGGAGCTGTTTTTT,CASRPTVNTGELFF
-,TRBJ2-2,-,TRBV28,TGTACCGCGGGGGCAGGGGGCGCGAGCACCGGGGAGCTGTTTTTT,CTAGAGGASTGELFF